Each of the 21 T cell receptor beta chains below was sequenced from the same sample in a study of T cell repertoires in cytomegalovirus infection. MiXCR, applied by TCRdb to the reads, yields one record per CDR3 protein. Altogether a few hundred thousand distinct CDR3 sequences are present, over 15% being singletons, with the ten largest covering around half. Material: CD8+ T cells from PBMCs. Receptors were obtained from a human donor in good health (CMV status not recorded). Some clones in this sample may be carry-over from other donors' samples.

This clonotype has a handful of counts. The chain uses TRBV9 and TRBJ2-7; 7 bases line up with TRBD1. CDR3 length equals 14 residues. V trimming: 4 bases; J trimming: 0 bases; junction bases outside the gene matches: 4. The V gene's germline CDR1 is SGDLS and CDR2 YYNGEE. This CDR3 is CASSSHRGSYEQYF. The CDR3, as DNA: TGTGCCAGCAGCTCCCACAGGGGCTCCTACGAGCAGTACTTC. The full variable domain, rest sourced from reference TRBV9 and TRBJ2-7, is DSGVTQTPKHLITATGQRVTLRCSPRSGDLSVYWYQQSLDQGLQFLIQYYNGEERAKGNILERFSAQQFPDLHSELNLSSLELGDSALYFCASSSHRGSYEQYFGPGTRLTVT.

The chain recombines TRBV7-9 with TRBJ2-7; 8 nucleotides agree with TRBD2. This CDR3 contains 16 residues. Germline-derived CDR1 and CDR2 are SEHNR and FQNEAQ (reference sequence). The ends lost 4 bases at V and 3 bases at J; junction bases unmatched: 11. Written as DNA, the CDR3 is TGTGCCAGCAGCTGGTGGGATGAGCGGGGGCGCTACGAGCAGTACTTC. Translated: CASSWWDERGRYEQYF.

This clonotype appeared a few times. This chain joins TRBV11-2 and TRBJ2-2; D gene uncertain. CDR3 length: 13 residues. With 2 bases removed from V and 4 bases from J, the gap between germline ends came to 5 bases. Germline assignment: CDR1 SGHAT and CDR2 FQNNGV. The CDR3, as DNA: TGTGCCAGCAGCTTATCGATCACCGGGGAGCTGTTTTTT. Translation: CASSLSITGELFF.

The table lists this clonotype with many counts. The rearrangement links TRBV12-5 to TRBJ1-2, with 8 bases identical to TRBD1. Germline CDR1 reads LGHNT; CDR2 reads FRNRAP. The CDR3 runs to 20 residues. V dropped 4 bases and J dropped 0; count of bases not matched to a gene: 19. The CDR3 reads CASGYGLTTTGATANYGYTF. The CDR3 DNA is TGTGCTAGTGGTTATGGCCTCACCACGACAGGGGCAACCGCTAACTATGGCTACACCTTC.

This clonotype was seen repeatedly, ten times or more. The V call is TRBV7-8, the J call TRBJ1-4; D uncertain. V lost 2 bases to trimming and J lost 4 bases, with 14 bases between them. Germline V lookup: CDR1 SGHVS, CDR2 FQNEAQ. The length of the CDR3 is 16 residues. CDR3: CASSLLVFSINEKLFF. CDR3 DNA sequence: TGTGCCAGCAGCTTATTGGTGTTTTCGATTAATGAAAAACTGTTTTTT.

The chain has TRBV6-5 and TRBJ1-1; D is undetermined. This CDR3 region has 13 residues. In germline, CDR1 is MNHEY, CDR2 SVGAGI. V lost 2 bases and J lost 8, with 12 bases in between. The CDR3 coding sequence is TGTGCCAGCAGTTACAGACACCTAGGGGAAGCTTTCTTT. This gives the protein CASSYRHLGEAFF.

This chain uses TRBV14 with TRBJ1-5; D might be TRBD1 (5 bases). The CDR3 spans 17 residues. Trimming removed 6 bases from V and 2 bases from J, with 20 bases in between. The germline V gene has CDR1 SGHDN and CDR2 FVKESK. CDR3: CASRGQQDLWGNQPQHF. The CDR3 DNA sequence: TGTGCCAGCAGAGGACAACAGGATTTATGGGGCAATCAGCCCCAGCATTTT.

This clonotype occurred many times. V usage is TRBV7-6 and J usage is TRBJ2-2; 10 positions agree with TRBD1. The ends lost 2 bases at V and 1 base at J; junction bases unmatched: 13. CDR1 and CDR2 (germline): SGHVS, FNYEAQ. There are 20 residues in the CDR3. Written as DNA, the CDR3 is TGTGCCAGCAGCTTACCGACCGGGACAGGGGAGCGATGGAACACCGGGGAGCTGTTTTTT. Its translation: CASSLPTGTGERWNTGELFF. The complete variable domain, with remaining parts taken from reference TRBV7-6 and TRBJ2-2, reads GAGVSQSPRYKVTKRGQDVALRCDPISGHVSLYWYRQALGQGPEFLTYFNYEAQQDKSGLPNDRFSAERPEGSISTLTIQRTEQRDSAMYRCASSLPTGTGERWNTGELFFGEGSRLTVL.

This clonotype was counted ten times or more. The chain carries TRBV12-3 or TRBV12-4 and TRBJ2-7, with D tentatively TRBD1 (7 bases). V gave up 5 bases and J gave up 3 bases, with 11 bases separating them. CDR3 length equals 13 residues. The CDR3 coding sequence is TGTGCCAGCAGTACCCAGGGGGGCTACGAGCAGTACTTC. This translates into CASSTQGGYEQYF.

This clonotype was recorded many times. The chain recombines TRBV6-5 with TRBJ1-2; 7 bases are a match to TRBD1. The V and J ends lost 2 bases and 6 bases, in that order; junction bases with no gene match: 6. The germline V gene has CDR1 MNHEY and CDR2 SVGAGI. This CDR3 contains 14 residues. The CDR3 loop reads CASSYGSQGHGYTF. The CDR3 DNA reads as TGTGCCAGCAGTTACGGTTCACAGGGGCATGGCTACACCTTC.

This sequence joins TRBV7-6 and TRBJ2-7; D is uncertain. With 0 bases removed from V and 7 bases from J, the gap between germline ends came to 10 bases. The CDR3 loop spans 13 amino acids. The germline V gene encodes CDR1 SGHVS and CDR2 FNYEAQ. The chain's CDR3 is CASSLALLGEQYF. CDR3 nucleotide sequence: TGTGCCAGCAGCTTAGCGTTACTCGGGGAGCAGTACTTC.

Worth noting for this clonotype: A clone one base away is much larger, so this may be a read error. The genes are TRBV2 and TRBJ1-1; D not certain. V was shortened by 9 bases and J by 4 bases, with 9 bases between the two germline ends. Germline assignment: CDR1 SNHLY and CDR2 FYNNEI. The CDR3 runs to 11 residues. CDR3 sequence (DNA): TGTGCCAGTCGGGTGAGCACTGAAGCTTTCTTT. Amino acids: CASRVSTEAFF. The variable domain in full, with the rest retrieved from reference TRBV2 and TRBJ1-1, is EPEVTQTPSHQVTQMGQEVILRCVPISNHLYFYWYRQILGQKVEFLVSFYNNEISEKSEIFDDQFSVERPDGSNFTLKIRSTKLEDSAMYFCASRVSTEAFFGQGTRLTVV.

The chain recombines TRBV18 with TRBJ2-6, with TRBD1 identical over 8 bases. The CDR3 has 23 amino acids. V shed 1 base, J shed 0 bases, and the junction held 20 bases outside the gene matches. The germline V gene has CDR1 KGHSH and CDR2 LQKENI. The CDR3 here is CASSPRARNPGQGKGSGANVLTF. The CDR3, as DNA: TGTGCCAGCTCACCACGGGCTAGAAACCCTGGACAGGGAAAAGGCTCTGGGGCCAACGTCCTGACTTTC.

This clonotype was found a few times. The chain uses TRBV28 and TRBJ1-5, with D uncertain. This CDR3 is built from 15 residues. V was trimmed by 5 bases and J by 7 bases, leaving 18 bases between them. CDR1 is MDHEN and CDR2 is SYDVKM in the germline V gene. The CDR3: CASSPDSGYEQPQHF. The CDR3 bases are TGTGCCAGCAGTCCGGACTCCGGGTATGAACAGCCCCAGCATTTT.

V and J are TRBV29-1 and TRBJ1-5; the match to TRBD1 covers 8 bases. The length of the CDR3 is 14 residues. CDR1 is SQVTM, CDR2 ANQGSEA, per germline. The V gene end was trimmed by 6 bases and the J gene end by 2 bases; junction bases not matched to a gene: 6. The chain's CDR3 is CSVVDRGGNQPQHF. The CDR3 nucleotides read TGCAGCGTAGTAGACAGGGGTGGCAATCAGCCCCAGCATTTT.

This clonotype has a handful of counts. The chain links TRBV12-3 or TRBV12-4 to TRBJ2-7; D is ambiguous. Trimming cost V 6 bases and J 5 bases, with 11 bases left between them. The CDR3 covers 12 residues. The CDR3 bases are TGTGCCAGCAGCCTCGAGTGGGACGAGCAGTACTTC. As protein: CASSLEWDEQYF.

This clonotype showed up many times. The V call is TRBV27, the J call TRBJ1-1; 7 positions match TRBD1. Trimming took 4 bases from V and 4 from J; bases not matched to a gene: 3. Germline V gene lookup returns CDR1 MNHEY and CDR2 SMNVEV (reference sequence). The CDR3 totals 13 residues. For the CDR3, the DNA is TGTGCCAGCAGTTCAGGGGGGATCACTGAAGCTTTCTTT. This sequence encodes CASSSGGITEAFF.

This clonotype came up many times. This chain connects TRBV7-9 to TRBJ2-2; D tentatively fits TRBD1 or TRBD2 (5 bases each). V shed 5 bases and J shed 8 bases, with 21 bases lying between them. CDR1 is SEHNR, CDR2 FQNEAQ, per germline (reference sequence). CDR3 length equals 16 residues. CDR3 sequence reads: CASSHRGAQESGELFF. The CDR3 DNA sequence: TGTGCCAGCAGCCACAGAGGGGCCCAGGAGTCGGGGGAGCTGTTTTTT.

The chain recombines TRBV6-6 with TRBJ2-1, with 9 bases that match TRBD2. This CDR3 contains 15 residues. Germline V gives CDR1 MNHNY, CDR2 SVGAGI (reference sequence). The trim removed 7 bases at V and 2 bases at J, leaving 6 bases unmatched. DNA of the CDR3: TGTGCCAGCACTAATAAGCGGGGGGCCTACAATGAGCAGTTCTTC. Encoded protein: CASTNKRGAYNEQFF.

This clonotype has only a few counts. The chain links TRBV7-8 to TRBJ2-5; D tentatively reads TRBD1 or TRBD2 (6 bases each). V was clipped by 7 bases and J by 5 bases, with 14 bases between them. The germline V gene has CDR1 SGHVS and CDR2 FQNEAQ. The CDR3 sequence is 13 residues long. The CDR3 protein is CASTLGGWETQYF. For the CDR3, the DNA is TGTGCCAGCACTCTAGGGGGGTGGGAGACCCAGTACTTC. Based on the CDR3 plus reference TRBV7-8 and TRBJ2-5, the full variable domain is GAGVSQSPRYKVAKRGQDVALRCDPISGHVSLFWYQQALGQGPEFLTYFQNEAQLDKSGLPSDRFFAERPEGSVSTLKIQRTQQEDSAVYLCASTLGGWETQYFGPGTRLLVL.

There are many counts of this clonotype. This chain links TRBV12-3 or TRBV12-4 with TRBJ2-3; possibly TRBD1 for D (5 bases). CDR3 length: 17 amino acids. The V end was cut by 5 bases, the J end by 0 bases, with 18 bases between. For the CDR3, the DNA is TGTGCCAGCAGTGTCACACAGGTTTATGAGAGCACAGATACGCAGTATTTT. Protein sequence: CASSVTQVYESTDTQYF.